This TCR beta chain was identified during a study of blood T cell repertoires in COVID-19. Libraries were prepared by immunoSEQ multiplex PCR; TCRdb keeps only in-frame clonotypes and omits some of them. Here the sample spans roughly 190,000 clones, approximately 80% being singletons. Germline CDR1 reads SGHDN; CDR2 reads FVKESK. The CDR3 totals 13 residues. After removal of 4 bases from V and 8 bases from J, the junction contained 2 bases not matched to a gene. The specimen was peripheral blood. The clonotype was recovered from a human donor in a cohort sampled during active COVID-19. The V gene is TRBV14, the J gene TRBJ1-6; 7 positions agree with TRBD1. The CDR3, as DNA: TGTGCCAGCAGCCTAACAGGGGATTCACCCCTCCACTTT. Its protein is CASSLTGDSPLHF.